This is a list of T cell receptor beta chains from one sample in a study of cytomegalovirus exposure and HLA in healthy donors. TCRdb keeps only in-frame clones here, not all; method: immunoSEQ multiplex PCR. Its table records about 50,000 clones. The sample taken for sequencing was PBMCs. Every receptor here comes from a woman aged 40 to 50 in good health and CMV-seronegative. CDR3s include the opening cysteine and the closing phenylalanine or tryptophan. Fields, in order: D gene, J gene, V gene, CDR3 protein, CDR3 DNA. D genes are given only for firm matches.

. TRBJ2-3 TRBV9 CASSVYFTDTQYF TGTGCCAGCAGCGTATATTTCACAGATACGCAGTATTTT
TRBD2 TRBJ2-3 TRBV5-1 CASSLALAGGSDTQYF TGCGCCAGCAGCTTGGCCCTAGCGGGAGGGTCAGATACGCAGTATTTT
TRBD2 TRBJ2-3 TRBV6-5 CASSWDYHTDTQYF TGTGCCAGCAGTTGGGACTACCACACAGATACGCAGTATTTT
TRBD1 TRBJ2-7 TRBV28 CASSPGDRDDEQYF TGTGCCAGCAGTCCCGGGGACAGGGACGACGAGCAGTACTTC
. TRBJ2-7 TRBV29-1 CSVEAAGDYEQYF TGCAGCGTTGAAGCGGCAGGGGACTACGAGCAGTACTTC
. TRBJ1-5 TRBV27 CASSRQGNQPQHF TGTGCCAGCAGCCGACAGGGCAATCAGCCCCAGCATTTT
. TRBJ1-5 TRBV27 CASSSELNQPQHF TGTGCCAGCAGTAGCGAACTCAATCAGCCCCAGCATTTT
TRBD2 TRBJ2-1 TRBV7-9 CASSLPGLAGGPEFF TGTGCCAGCAGCTTACCCGGACTAGCGGGAGGGCCGGAATTCTTC
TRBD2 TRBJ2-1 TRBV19 CASSQQRTSGRPDEQFF TGTGCCAGTAGTCAACAGCGGACTAGCGGGAGGCCCGATGAGCAGTTCTTC
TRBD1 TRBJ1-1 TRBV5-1 CASSLEAGGTEAFF TGCGCCAGCAGCTTGGAAGCAGGGGGCACTGAAGCTTTCTTT
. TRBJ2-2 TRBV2 CASSGRGRNTGELFF TGTGCCAGCAGTGGAAGGGGCCGGAACACCGGGGAGCTGTTTTTT
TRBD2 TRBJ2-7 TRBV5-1 CASSGSGRAEQYF TGCGCCAGCAGCGGCAGCGGGAGGGCGGAGCAGTACTTC
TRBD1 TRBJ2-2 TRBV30 CAWSPRTGHTGELFF TGTGCCTGGAGCCCGCGGACAGGCCACACCGGGGAGCTGTTTTTT
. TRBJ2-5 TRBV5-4 CASSLARTAPETQYF TGTGCCAGCAGCTTGGCCCGGACAGCGCCAGAGACCCAGTACTTC
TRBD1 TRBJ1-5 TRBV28 CASSPPGQGARYQPQHF TGTGCCAGCAGTCCTCCGGGACAGGGGGCGAGGTATCAGCCCCAGCATTTT
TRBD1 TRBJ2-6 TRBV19 CASSCPGGSWSGANVLTF TGTGCCAGTAGTTGTCCAGGGGGATCCTGGTCTGGGGCCAACGTCCTGACTTTC
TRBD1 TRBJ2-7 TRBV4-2 CASSQVSGQGASYEQYF TGTGCCAGCAGCCAAGTCTCGGGACAGGGGGCCTCCTACGAGCAGTACTTC
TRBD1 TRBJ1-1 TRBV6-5 CASSYAGGYTEAFF TGTGCCAGCAGTTACGCAGGGGGCTACACTGAAGCTTTCTTT
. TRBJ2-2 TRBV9 CASSFQRDPTGIPWSGELFF TGTGCCAGCAGCTTCCAACGGGACCCTACAGGGATACCATGGAGCGGGGAGCTGTTTTTT
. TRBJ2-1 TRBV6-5 CASSPTHYAVNEQFF TGTGCCAGCAGTCCCACCCACTACGCGGTCAATGAGCAGTTCTTC
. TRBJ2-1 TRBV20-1 CSASIYNEQFF TGCAGTGCTAGTATCTACAATGAGCAGTTCTTC
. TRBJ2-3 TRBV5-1 CASSLVGTTGTDTQYF TGCGCCAGCAGCTTGGTTGGGACAACCGGCACAGATACGCAGTATTTT
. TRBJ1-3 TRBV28 CASSIQEVAGNTIYF TGTGCCAGCAGCATACAGGAAGTCGCTGGAAACACCATATATTTT
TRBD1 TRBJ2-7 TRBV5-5 CASSLVLDRDYEQYF TGTGCCAGCAGCTTGGTTCTGGACAGGGATTACGAGCAGTACTTC
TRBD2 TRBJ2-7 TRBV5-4 CASSTGLAGSYEQYF TGTGCCAGCAGCACGGGACTAGCGGGATCCTACGAGCAGTACTTC
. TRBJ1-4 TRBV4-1 CASSQFTAPNEKLFF TGCGCCAGCAGCCAATTCACTGCGCCTAATGAAAAACTGTTTTTT